The 25 T cell receptor beta chains below were found in one sample sequenced in a study of blood T cells in healthy people across ages. A second PCR of 7 to 11 cycles used a sample-barcoded 5' primer and a J-beta primer mix. TCRdb reprocessed the 5' RACE reads with MiXCR, giving one entry per CDR3 protein. The sample lists roughly 1,500,000 distinct CDR3 sequences; roughly 45% were seen once. The sample comprised blood. The receptors originated from a young woman in good health.

Details on this clonotype: The DNA is left out, because the CDR3 cannot be placed on it with certainty; the CDR3 is given as TCRdb lists it. The chain is built from TRBV29-1 and TRBJ2-1; the table's D call, TRBD1, has no DNA check behind it. The CDR3 adds up to 12 amino acids, both ends counted. Germline CDR1 and CDR2: SQVTM and ANQGSEA. The CDR3 sequence: CSVSGQGDEQFF.

This clonotype was seen only a few times. J is TRBJ2-3 and V is TRBV7-9, with D hard to call. This CDR3 spans 13 amino acids. Germline CDR1 is SEHNR and CDR2 is FQNEAQ (reference sequence). V was shortened by 1 base and J by 14 bases, with 16 bases between the two germline ends. The CDR3, as DNA: TGTGCCAGCAGCTTAGGTCGAACCCCTTCGGTGTATTTT. Its translation is CASSLGRTPSVYF.

The J gene is TRBJ1-1, the V gene TRBV2; 8 bases align to TRBD1. In germline, CDR1 is SNHLY, CDR2 FYNNEI. With 9 bases clipped from V and 1 base from J, the junction kept 13 bases outside the gene matches. The CDR3 totals 16 residues. The CDR3 here is CARRDTGGSGNTEAFF. The CDR3 DNA reads as TGTGCCAGACGAGATACAGGGGGGAGCGGGAACACTGAAGCTTTCTTT.

This clonotype was detected only a few times. As DNA, the CDR3 is TGCAGCGTTCAACCGGGACAGGGTGATTCACCCCTCCACTTT. Encoded protein: CSVQPGQGDSPLHF. The chain combines TRBV29-1 with TRBJ1-6; TRBD1 agrees at 9 bases. The CDR3 extends over 14 amino acids. Germline-derived CDR1 and CDR2 are SQVTM and ANQGSEA. The junction had 7 bases not matched to a gene; V was cut back by 5 bases and J by 8 bases.

This clonotype was counted only a few times. The V gene is TRBV20-1, the J gene TRBJ1-2, with D maybe TRBD1 (6 bases). Trimming left V 3 bases short and J 5 bases short, with 13 bases between. The CDR3 sequence is 13 residues long. CDR1 and CDR2 (germline): DFQATT, SNEGSKA (reference sequence). The CDR3: CSASTGSEYGYTF. CDR3 DNA: TGCAGTGCTAGTACAGGGTCCGAGTATGGCTACACCTTC.

This rearrangement joins TRBV7-2 to TRBJ1-2, with D maybe TRBD1 (6 bases). CDR1 and CDR2 (germline): SGHTA, FQGNSA. CDR3 length: 16 residues. Deletions cut 3 bases from V and 3 bases from J, with 17 bases between. CDR3 nucleotide sequence: TGTGCCAGCAGCTTCGTTCTGGGGGGCAGTTACTATGGCTACACCTTC. Residues: CASSFVLGGSYYGYTF.

This chain links TRBV20-1 with TRBJ2-3; the match to TRBD2 covers 10 bases. The junction had 8 bases not matched to a gene; V was cut back by 0 bases and J by 5 bases. CDR3 length: 16 amino acids. CDR1 DFQATT and CDR2 SNEGSKA come from the germline V gene (reference sequence). As DNA, the CDR3 is TGCAGTGCTAGAGAGCCCCTAGCGGGAGCGGGAGATACGCAGTATTTT. It is translated as CSAREPLAGAGDTQYF.

This clonotype was picked up a small number of times. This chain joins TRBV5-1 and TRBJ2-4; 7 bases agree with TRBD1. The J call is in doubt because the DNA end fits TRBJ2-7 better. The CDR3 is 13 amino acids. In germline, CDR1 is SGHRS, CDR2 YFSETQ. The chain's CDR3 is CASSGTADYEQYF. In DNA, the CDR3 is TGCGCCAGCAGCGGGACAGCCGACTACGAGCAGTACTTC.

This clonotype was counted between two and nine times. The CDR3 protein is CASSYRTSGGTYNEQFF. DNA for the CDR3: TGTGCCAGCAGTTACCGGACTAGCGGGGGAACCTACAATGAGCAGTTCTTC. J is TRBJ2-1 and V is TRBV6-2 or TRBV6-3; 13 nucleotides line up with TRBD2. V shed 2 bases and J 2 bases; nucleotides not matched to a gene: 3. Germline CDR1 and CDR2: MNHEY and SVGEGT. This CDR3 spans 17 amino acids.

This clonotype turned up a few times. This chain uses TRBV28 with TRBJ1-5; D is uncertain. The V end was cut by 2 bases, the J end by 0 bases, with 5 bases between. CDR1 MDHEN and CDR2 SYDVKM come from the germline V gene. CDR3 length equals 14 residues. This CDR3 is CASSLPASNQPQHF. The CDR3 DNA sequence: TGTGCCAGCAGTTTACCAGCTAGCAATCAGCCCCAGCATTTT.

This clonotype was seen a few times. This chain connects TRBV12-3 or TRBV12-4 to TRBJ2-5; 9 positions match TRBD1. The CDR3 consists of 13 residues. J gave up 11 bases and V 7 bases, and 11 bases lay outside the gene matches. In DNA form, the CDR3 reads TGTGCCAGCAACACAGGGGGCCGGGTCGCGCAGTACTTC. Translated: CASNTGGRVAQYF.

There are a few counts of this clonotype. V gene TRBV7-2 combines with J gene TRBJ2-1, with a tentative D call TRBD1 (6 bases). TRBJ2-7 matches the DNA end more closely, so the J call is doubtful. The CDR3 has 15 amino acids. Germline V lookup: CDR1 SGHTA, CDR2 FQGNSA. Here the CDR3 reads CASSLSGHYYNEQYF. In DNA form, the CDR3 reads TGTGCCAGCAGCCTATCGGGACACTATTACAATGAGCAGTACTTC.

The rearrangement uses TRBV3-1 and TRBJ2-7; 8 bases are shared with TRBD2. The CDR3 has 15 amino acids. Trimming cost V 4 bases and J 3 bases; bases outside gene matches: 8. CDR1 and CDR2 from the germline V gene are LGHDT and YNNKEL (reference sequence). CDR3 DNA: TGTGCCAGCAGCCCGGTGGCGGGAGGTGGCTACGAGCAGTACTTC. As protein: CASSPVAGGGYEQYF.

This clonotype was picked up a small number of times. The chain is built from TRBV7-8 and TRBJ1-2; D gene unclear. V gave up 1 base and J gave up 4 bases, with 13 bases separating them. This CDR3 is 15 amino acids long. Germline V gene lookup returns CDR1 SGHVS and CDR2 FQNEAQ. CDR3 sequence: CASSLGSTSFYGYTF. CDR3 bases: TGTGCCAGCAGCTTAGGATCGACAAGCTTCTATGGCTACACCTTC.

The chain couples TRBV7-2 to TRBJ2-7; D is unclear. Germline lookup yields CDR1 SGHTA and CDR2 FQGNSA. Trimming cost V 6 bases and J 3 bases, with 15 bases left between them. The CDR3 totals 14 residues. As DNA, the CDR3 is TGTGCCAGCAGTCAACGTCCGAGTATCTACGAGCAGTACTTC. It specifies CASSQRPSIYEQYF.

The chain recombines TRBV30 with TRBJ2-3; TRBD2 matches 7 bases. After removal of 4 bases from V and 6 bases from J, the junction contained 7 bases not matched to a gene. The CDR3 loop spans 13 amino acids. Germline values: CDR1 GTSNPN, CDR2 SVGIG (reference sequence). The DNA for the CDR3 is TGTGCCTGGACTCGGGGGGATGGGGATACGCAGTATTTT. It encodes CAWTRGDGDTQYF. Full variable domain (remainder filled in from reference TRBV30 and TRBJ2-3): SQTIHQWPATLVQPVGSPLSLECTVEGTSNPNLYWYRQAAGRGLQLLFYSVGIGQISSEVPQNLSASRPQDRQFILSSKKLLLSDSGFYLCAWTRGDGDTQYFGPGTRLTVL.

The chain is built from TRBV30 and TRBJ2-4; no definite D call. This CDR3 has 14 residues. Germline assignment: CDR1 GTSNPN and CDR2 SVGIG (reference sequence). V was trimmed by 7 bases and J by 0 bases, leaving 13 bases between them. CDR3 sequence: CAFHFGEAKNIQYF. The CDR3 DNA is TGTGCCTTCCACTTTGGGGAAGCCAAAAACATTCAGTACTTC.

There are a few counts of this clonotype. V gene TRBV6-6 combines with J gene TRBJ2-7; D may be TRBD1 or TRBD2 (5 bases each). The CDR3 is 12 amino acids. Germline CDR1 MNHNY, CDR2 SVGAGI (reference sequence). V shed 6 bases and J shed 6 bases, with 12 bases lying between them. CDR3 residues: CASRPIGAEQYF. The DNA for the CDR3 is TGTGCCAGCAGGCCCATCGGGGCCGAGCAGTACTTC.

The chain has TRBV5-1 and TRBJ2-3; TRBD2 aligns across 14 bases. The CDR3 is 15 amino acids. V gave up 7 bases and J gave up 5 bases; unmatched junction bases: 6. CDR1 is SGHRS and CDR2 is YFSETQ in the germline V gene. CDR3 bases: TGCGCCAGCTGGGGACTAGCGGGAGAGGGAGATACGCAGTATTTT. Protein product: CASWGLAGEGDTQYF.

V usage is TRBV20-1 and J usage is TRBJ1-2; D perhaps matches TRBD1 (5 bases). The CDR3 loop spans 12 amino acids. Germline V gene data show CDR1 as DFQATT and CDR2 as SNEGSKA (reference sequence). V lost 4 bases to trimming and J lost 4 bases, with 10 bases between them. The CDR3 DNA reads as TGCAGTGCTACCTCCGGGGGCTATGGCTACACCTTC. It specifies CSATSGGYGYTF.

The DNA for the CDR3 is TGTGCCAGCAGCCCGGCCCTAGCGGGAGCCGATGAGCAGTTCTTC. It specifies CASSPALAGADEQFF. This chain joins TRBV12-3 or TRBV12-4 and TRBJ2-1, with 10 bases aligning to TRBD2. CDR3 length: 15 residues. With 6 bases clipped from V and 8 bases from J, the junction kept 10 bases outside the gene matches.

The chain couples TRBV12-3 or TRBV12-4 to TRBJ1-2; D gene ambiguous. Trimming removed 7 bases from V and 0 bases from J, with 6 bases in between. The CDR3 covers 12 residues. This chain's CDR3 is CASTIANYGYTF. Written as DNA, the CDR3 is TGTGCCAGCACCATAGCTAACTATGGCTACACCTTC.

In this sample, this clonotype turned up many times. The chain recombines TRBV29-1 with TRBJ2-1; tentative D call: TRBD2 (5 bases). The V and J ends lost 4 bases and 1 base respectively, with 8 bases between them. CDR1 and CDR2 from the germline V gene are SQVTM and ANQGSEA. The CDR3 totals 13 residues. The CDR3 region is CSVGGSSYNEQFF. The CDR3, as DNA: TGCAGCGTTGGAGGGTCGTCCTACAATGAGCAGTTCTTC.

V gene TRBV27 combines with J gene TRBJ2-5; 7 nucleotides match TRBD2. This CDR3 has 14 residues. Unmatched junction bases numbered 6, after V lost 7 bases and J lost 1 base. Germline V CDR1 and CDR2: MNHEY, SMNVEV (reference sequence). The CDR3 sequence: CASKLRLAQETQYF. In nucleotides, the CDR3 is TGTGCCAGCAAACTTCGACTAGCCCAAGAGACCCAGTACTTC.

V usage is TRBV24-1 and J usage is TRBJ1-6; 7 bases are shared with TRBD1. V was pared by 1 base and J by 7 bases, with 6 bases of the junction left unmatched. The CDR3 is 16 amino acids. Germline lookup yields CDR1 KGHDR and CDR2 SFDVKD. As DNA, the CDR3 is TGTGCCACCAGTGATTTCTTCCGACAGGGCAATTCACCCCTCCACTTT. Encoded protein: CATSDFFRQGNSPLHF.